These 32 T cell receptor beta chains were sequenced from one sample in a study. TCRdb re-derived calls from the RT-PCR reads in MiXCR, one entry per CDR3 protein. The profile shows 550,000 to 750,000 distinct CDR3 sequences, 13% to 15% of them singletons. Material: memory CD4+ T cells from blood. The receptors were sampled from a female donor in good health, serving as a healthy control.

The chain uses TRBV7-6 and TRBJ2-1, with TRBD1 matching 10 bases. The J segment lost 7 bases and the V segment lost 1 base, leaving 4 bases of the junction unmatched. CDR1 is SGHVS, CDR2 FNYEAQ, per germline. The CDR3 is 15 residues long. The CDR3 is CASSLGQGAKNEQFF. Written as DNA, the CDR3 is TGTGCCAGCAGCTTAGGACAGGGGGCGAAGAATGAGCAGTTCTTC.

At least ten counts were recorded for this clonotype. DNA for the CDR3: TGTGCCAGCAGCCTTGGGGCAGGGGGTGAAGCTTTCTTT. Its protein is CASSLGAGGEAFF. The V gene is TRBV5-5, the J gene TRBJ1-1, with 7 nucleotides matching TRBD1. The CDR3 is made up of 13 amino acids. The V and J ends lost 4 bases and 7 bases, in that order; junction bases with no gene match: 7. CDR1 is SGHKS, CDR2 YYEKEE, per germline (reference sequence).

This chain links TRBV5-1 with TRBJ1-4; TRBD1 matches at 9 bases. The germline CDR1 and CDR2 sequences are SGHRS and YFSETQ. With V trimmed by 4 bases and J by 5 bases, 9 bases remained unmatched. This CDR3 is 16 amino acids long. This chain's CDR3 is CASSPQPGQGNEKLFF. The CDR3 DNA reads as TGCGCCAGCAGCCCACAGCCAGGACAGGGGAATGAAAAACTGTTTTTT. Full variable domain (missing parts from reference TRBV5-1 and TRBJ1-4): KAGVTQTPRYLIKTRGQQVTLSCSPISGHRSVSWYQQTPGQGLQFLFEYFSETQRNKGNFPGRFSGRQFSNSRSEMNVSTLELGDSALYLCASSPQPGQGNEKLFFGSGTQLSVL.

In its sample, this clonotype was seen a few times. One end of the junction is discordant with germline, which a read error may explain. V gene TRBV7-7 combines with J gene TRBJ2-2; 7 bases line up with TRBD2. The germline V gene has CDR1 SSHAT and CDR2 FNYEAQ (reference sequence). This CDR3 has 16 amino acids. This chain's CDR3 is CASSEGTIGFSGELFF. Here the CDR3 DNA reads TGTGCTAGCAGCGAGGGGACTATAGGGTTCTCCGGGGAGCTGTTTTTT.

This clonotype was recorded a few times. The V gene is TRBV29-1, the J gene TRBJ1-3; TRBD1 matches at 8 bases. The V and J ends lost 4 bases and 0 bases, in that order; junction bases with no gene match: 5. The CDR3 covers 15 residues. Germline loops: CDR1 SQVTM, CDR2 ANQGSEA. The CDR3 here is CSVVQGAISGNTIYF. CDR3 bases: TGCAGCGTTGTTCAGGGGGCTATCTCTGGAAACACCATATATTTT.

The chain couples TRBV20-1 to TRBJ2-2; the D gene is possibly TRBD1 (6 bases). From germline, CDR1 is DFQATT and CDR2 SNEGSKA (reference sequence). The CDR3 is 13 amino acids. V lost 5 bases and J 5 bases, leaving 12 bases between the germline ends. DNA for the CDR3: TGCAGTGCTGTGACAGGCGGGACCGGGGAGCTGTTTTTT. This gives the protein CSAVTGGTGELFF.

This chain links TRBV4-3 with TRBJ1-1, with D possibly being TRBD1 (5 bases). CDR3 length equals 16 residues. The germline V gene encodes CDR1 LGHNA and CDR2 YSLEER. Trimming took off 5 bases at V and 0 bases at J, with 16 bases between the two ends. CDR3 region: CASSARARGMNTEAFF. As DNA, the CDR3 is TGCGCCAGCAGCGCTCGCGCAAGGGGAATGAACACTGAAGCTTTCTTT.

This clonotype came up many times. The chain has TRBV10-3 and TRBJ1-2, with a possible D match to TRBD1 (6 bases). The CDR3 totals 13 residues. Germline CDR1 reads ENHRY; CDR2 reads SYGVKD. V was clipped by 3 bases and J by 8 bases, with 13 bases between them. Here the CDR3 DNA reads TGTGCCATCAGTGAAAGACAGGAAGGGGGCTACACCTTC. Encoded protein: CAISERQEGGYTF.

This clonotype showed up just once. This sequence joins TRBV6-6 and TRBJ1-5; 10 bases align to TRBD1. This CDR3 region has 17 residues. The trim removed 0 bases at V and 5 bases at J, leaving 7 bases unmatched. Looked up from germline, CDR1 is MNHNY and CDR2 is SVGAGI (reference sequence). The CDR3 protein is CASSYSNRDRGDQPQHF. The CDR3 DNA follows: TGTGCCAGCAGTTACTCAAACCGGGACAGGGGAGATCAGCCCCAGCATTTT.

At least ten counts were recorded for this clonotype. The CDR3 region has the DNA TGCAGTGCTGGAACTCTGAACACTGAAGCTTTCTTT. Its translation is CSAGTLNTEAFF. This chain joins TRBV20-1 and TRBJ1-1; no clear D gene. With 5 bases removed from V and 0 bases from J, the gap between germline ends came to 7 bases. The CDR3 is 12 residues long. The germline gives CDR1 DFQATT, CDR2 SNEGSKA (reference sequence).

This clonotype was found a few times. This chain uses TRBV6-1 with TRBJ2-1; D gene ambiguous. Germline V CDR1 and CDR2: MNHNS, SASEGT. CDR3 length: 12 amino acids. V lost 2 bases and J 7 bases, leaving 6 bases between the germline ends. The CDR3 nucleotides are TGTGCCAGCAGTGAAATTACGAATGAGCAGTTCTTC. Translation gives CASSEITNEQFF.

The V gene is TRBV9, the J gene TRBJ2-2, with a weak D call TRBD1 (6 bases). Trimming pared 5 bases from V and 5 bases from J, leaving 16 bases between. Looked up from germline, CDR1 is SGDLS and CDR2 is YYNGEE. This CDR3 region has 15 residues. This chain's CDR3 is CASRTGPRVTGELFF. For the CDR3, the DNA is TGTGCCAGCAGGACAGGACCCAGAGTGACCGGGGAGCTGTTTTTT.

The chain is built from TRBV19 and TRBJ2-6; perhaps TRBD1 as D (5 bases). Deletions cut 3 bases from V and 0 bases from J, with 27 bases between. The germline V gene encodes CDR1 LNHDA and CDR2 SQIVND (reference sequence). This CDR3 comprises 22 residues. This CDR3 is CASSIASSRRGQSPSGANVLTF. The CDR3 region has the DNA TGTGCCAGTAGTATCGCCTCTTCGCGGAGAGGACAATCCCCCTCTGGGGCCAACGTCCTGACTTTC.

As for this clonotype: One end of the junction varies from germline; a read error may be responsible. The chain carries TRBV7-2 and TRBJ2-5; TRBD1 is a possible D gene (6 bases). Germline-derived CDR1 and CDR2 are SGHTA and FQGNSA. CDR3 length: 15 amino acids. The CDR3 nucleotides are TGTGCCAGCGGCTTAGCCATTGAGGGACAAGGGACCCAGTACTTC. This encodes CASGLAIEGQGTQYF.

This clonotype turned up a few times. In nucleotides, the CDR3 is TGCGCCAGCAGCTTGGTGGGATCCAGAGAGACCCAGTACTTC. It is translated as CASSLVGSRETQYF. The chain combines TRBV5-1 with TRBJ2-5, with no clear D. CDR1 and CDR2 from the germline V gene are SGHRS and YFSETQ. This CDR3 comprises 14 residues. V was clipped by 0 bases and J by 4 bases, with 10 bases between them.

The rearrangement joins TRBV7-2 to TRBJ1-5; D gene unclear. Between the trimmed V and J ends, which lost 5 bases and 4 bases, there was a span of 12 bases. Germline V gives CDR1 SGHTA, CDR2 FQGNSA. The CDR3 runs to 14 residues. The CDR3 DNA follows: TGTGCCAGCAGCCGCACCCCGGGTAATCAGCCCCAGCATTTT. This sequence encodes CASSRTPGNQPQHF. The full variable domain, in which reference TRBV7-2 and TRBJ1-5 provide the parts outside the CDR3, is GAGVSQSPSNKVTEKGKDVELRCDPISGHTALYWYRQSLGQGLEFLIYFQGNSAPDKSGLPSDRFSAERTGGSVSTLTIQRTQQEDSAVYLCASSRTPGNQPQHFGDGTRLSIL.

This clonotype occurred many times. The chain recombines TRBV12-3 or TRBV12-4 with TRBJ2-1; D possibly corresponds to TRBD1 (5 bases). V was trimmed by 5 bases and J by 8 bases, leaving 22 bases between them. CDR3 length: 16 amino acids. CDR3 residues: CASSPVRTSSLDEQFF. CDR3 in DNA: TGTGCCAGCAGTCCCGTCAGGACATCGAGTCTTGATGAGCAGTTCTTC.

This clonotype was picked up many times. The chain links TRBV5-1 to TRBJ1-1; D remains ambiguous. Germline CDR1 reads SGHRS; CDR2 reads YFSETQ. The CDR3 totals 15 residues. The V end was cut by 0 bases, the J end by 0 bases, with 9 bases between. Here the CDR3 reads CASSLATGMNTEAFF. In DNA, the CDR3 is TGCGCCAGCAGCTTGGCCACCGGAATGAACACTGAAGCTTTCTTT.

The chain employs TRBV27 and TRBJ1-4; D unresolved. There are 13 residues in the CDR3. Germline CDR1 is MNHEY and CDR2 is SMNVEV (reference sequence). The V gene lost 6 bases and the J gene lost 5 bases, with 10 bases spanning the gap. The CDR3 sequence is CASRSPPNEKLFF. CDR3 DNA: TGTGCCAGCAGATCTCCCCCGAATGAAAAACTGTTTTTT.

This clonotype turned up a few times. The CDR3 nucleotides are TGCGCCAGCAGCCGTGACCCCCGGCAGGGTTCACCCCTCCACTTT. Protein: CASSRDPRQGSPLHF. The rearrangement uses TRBV4-3 and TRBJ1-6; TRBD1 is a possible D gene (5 bases). Trimming cost V 4 bases and J 9 bases, with 16 bases left between them. The CDR3 has 15 residues. Germline-derived CDR1 and CDR2 are LGHNA and YSLEER.

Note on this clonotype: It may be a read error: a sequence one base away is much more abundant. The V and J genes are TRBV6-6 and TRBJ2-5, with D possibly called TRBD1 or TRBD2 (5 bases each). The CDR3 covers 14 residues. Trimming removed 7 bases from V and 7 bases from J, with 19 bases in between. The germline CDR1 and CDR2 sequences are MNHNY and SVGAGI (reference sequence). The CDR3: CASTPNGTGTTQYF. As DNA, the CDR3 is TGTGCCAGCACCCCCAATGGGACCGGGACGACCCAGTACTTC.

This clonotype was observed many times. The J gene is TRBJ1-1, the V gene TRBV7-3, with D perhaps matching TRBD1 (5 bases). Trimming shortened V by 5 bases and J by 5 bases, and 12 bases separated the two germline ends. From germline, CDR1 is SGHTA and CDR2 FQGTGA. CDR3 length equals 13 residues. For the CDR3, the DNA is TGTGCCAGCAGCACACCGGGACGAACTGAAGCTTTCTTT. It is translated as CASSTPGRTEAFF.

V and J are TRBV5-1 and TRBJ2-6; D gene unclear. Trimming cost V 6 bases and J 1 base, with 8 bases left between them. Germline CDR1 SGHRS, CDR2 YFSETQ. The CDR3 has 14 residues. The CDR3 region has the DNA TGCGCCAGCAACAATCCGTCTGGGGCCAACGTCCTGACTTTC. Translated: CASNNPSGANVLTF.

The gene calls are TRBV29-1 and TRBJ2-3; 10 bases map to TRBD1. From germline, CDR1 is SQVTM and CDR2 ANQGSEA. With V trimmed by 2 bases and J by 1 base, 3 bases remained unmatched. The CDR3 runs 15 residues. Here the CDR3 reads CSVETGTGGTDTQYF. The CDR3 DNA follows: TGCAGCGTTGAAACCGGGACAGGGGGCACAGATACGCAGTATTTT.

In DNA, the CDR3 is TGTGCCAATCCACCGGGAGGTTCAGATACGCAGTATTTT. Amino acids: CANPPGGSDTQYF. The chain carries TRBV6-6 and TRBJ2-3; 7 bases are shared with TRBD2. From germline, CDR1 is MNHNY and CDR2 SVGAGI (reference sequence). The V gene end was trimmed by 10 bases and the J gene end by 4 bases; junction bases not matched to a gene: 8. CDR3 length equals 13 residues.

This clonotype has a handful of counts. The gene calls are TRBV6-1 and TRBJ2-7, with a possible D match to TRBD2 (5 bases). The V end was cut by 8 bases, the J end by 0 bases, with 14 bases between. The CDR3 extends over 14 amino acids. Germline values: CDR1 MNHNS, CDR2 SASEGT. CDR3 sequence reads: CASEREPLSYEQYF. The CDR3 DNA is TGTGCCAGCGAACGGGAACCCCTCTCCTACGAGCAGTACTTC.

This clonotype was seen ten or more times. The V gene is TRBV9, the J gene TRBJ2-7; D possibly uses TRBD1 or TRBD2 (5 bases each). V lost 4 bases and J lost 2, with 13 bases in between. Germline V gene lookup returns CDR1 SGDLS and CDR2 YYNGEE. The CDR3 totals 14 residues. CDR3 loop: CASSPPGDPYEQYF. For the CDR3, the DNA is TGTGCCAGCAGCCCCCCCGGGGACCCCTACGAGCAGTACTTC.

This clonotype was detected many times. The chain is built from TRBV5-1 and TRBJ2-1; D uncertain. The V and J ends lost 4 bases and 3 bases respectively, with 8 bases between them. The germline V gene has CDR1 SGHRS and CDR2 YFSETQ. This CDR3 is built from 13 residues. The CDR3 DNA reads TGCGCCAGCAGCCGCGACATCTACAATGAGCAGTTCTTC. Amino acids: CASSRDIYNEQFF.

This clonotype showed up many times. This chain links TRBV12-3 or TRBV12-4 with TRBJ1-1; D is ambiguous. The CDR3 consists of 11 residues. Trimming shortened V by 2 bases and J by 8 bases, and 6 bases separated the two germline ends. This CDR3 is CASSLSSEAFF. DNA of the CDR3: TGTGCCAGCAGTTTATCTTCCGAAGCTTTCTTT.

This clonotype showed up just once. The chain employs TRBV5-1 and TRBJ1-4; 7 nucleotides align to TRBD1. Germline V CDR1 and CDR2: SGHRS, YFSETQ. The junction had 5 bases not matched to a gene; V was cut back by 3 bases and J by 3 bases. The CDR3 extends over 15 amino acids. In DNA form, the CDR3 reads TGCGCCAGCAGCTCGACAGGGCCATCTAATGAAAAACTGTTTTTT. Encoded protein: CASSSTGPSNEKLFF.

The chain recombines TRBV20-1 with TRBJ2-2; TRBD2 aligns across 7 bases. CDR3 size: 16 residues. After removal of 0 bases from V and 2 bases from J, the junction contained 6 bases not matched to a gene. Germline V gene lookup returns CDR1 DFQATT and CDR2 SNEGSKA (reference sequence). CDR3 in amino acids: CSARDGAGFNTGELFF. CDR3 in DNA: TGCAGTGCTAGAGATGGAGCGGGATTCAACACCGGGGAGCTGTTTTTT.

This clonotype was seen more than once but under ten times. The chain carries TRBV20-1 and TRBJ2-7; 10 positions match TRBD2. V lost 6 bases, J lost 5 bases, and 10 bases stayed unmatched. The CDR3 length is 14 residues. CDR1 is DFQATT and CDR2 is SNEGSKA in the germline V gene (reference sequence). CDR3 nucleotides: TGCAGTGCCCGGATACTAGCGGGACTCGACGAGCAGTACTTC. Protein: CSARILAGLDEQYF.